What follows are 26 T cell receptor beta chains derived from one specimen sequenced in a study of blood T cell repertoires in COVID-19. Only in-frame clones appear in the TCRdb table, and some are missing; sequencing was by immunoSEQ multiplex PCR. The repertoire includes about 250,000 clones, 70% to 90% of them detected once, and roughly 3.1% sits in the top ten. The material sequenced was peripheral blood. These receptors all come from a man aged 18 to 29 with active or convalescent COVID-19.

This sequence joins TRBV6-5 and TRBJ1-6; the match to TRBD1 covers 10 bases. The CDR3 length is 14 residues. The junction had 3 bases not matched to a gene; V was cut back by 5 bases and J by 8 bases. Germline loops: CDR1 MNHEY, CDR2 SVGAGI. Written as DNA, the CDR3 is TGTGCCAGCAGTAGACAGGGGGCCGATTCACCCCTCCACTTT. Its translation is CASSRQGADSPLHF.

By frequency in the sample, this clone is medium-sized. J is TRBJ2-5 and V is TRBV6-4; 11 positions agree with TRBD2. CDR3 length: 15 residues. Germline CDR1 is MRHNA and CDR2 is SNTAGT. J was trimmed by 1 base and V by 3 bases; bases with no gene match: 1. DNA of the CDR3: TGTGCCAGCAGTGAACTAGCGGGGGCCCAAGAGACCCAGTACTTC. Protein product: CASSELAGAQETQYF.

This chain joins TRBV7-6 and TRBJ1-4; 9 bases are shared with TRBD1. The CDR3 runs to 22 residues. The germline gives CDR1 SGHVS, CDR2 FNYEAQ. With 4 bases clipped from V and 3 bases from J, the junction kept 24 bases outside the gene matches. As DNA, the CDR3 is TGTGCCAGCAGCTCACTCAAGAGGTTTAGCGGGGACAGGGTCCATCCTAATGAAAAACTGTTTTTT. It translates to CASSSLKRFSGDRVHPNEKLFF.

The chain joins TRBV29-1 to TRBJ1-2; 7 nucleotides match TRBD1. This CDR3 spans 12 amino acids. Germline CDR1 and CDR2: SQVTM and ANQGSEA. V dropped 7 bases and J dropped 7; count of bases not matched to a gene: 9. CDR3 DNA sequence: TGCAGCGCCGAGGAGGGGGCGGGTGGCTACACCTTC. Amino acid sequence: CSAEEGAGGYTF.

This chain connects TRBV5-8 to TRBJ1-1; no firm D call. The V gene lost 4 bases and the J gene lost 1 base, with 8 bases spanning the gap. Germline CDR1 is SGHTS and CDR2 is YDEGEE. The CDR3 is made up of 13 amino acids. This CDR3 reads CASSVAPNTEAFF. CDR3 bases: TGTGCCAGCAGCGTGGCTCCGAACACTGAAGCTTTCTTT. Supplemented by reference TRBV5-8 and TRBJ1-1, the full variable domain reads EAGVTQSPTHLIKTRGQQATLRCSPISGHTSVYWYQQALGLGLQFLLWYDEGEERNRGNFPPRFSGRQFPNYSSELNVNALELEDSALYLCASSVAPNTEAFFGQGTRLTVV.

J is TRBJ2-7 and V is TRBV5-5; 7 nucleotides agree with TRBD1. The length of the CDR3 is 13 residues. The germline CDR1 and CDR2 sequences are SGHKS and YYEKEE (reference sequence). V dropped 3 bases and J dropped 5; count of bases not matched to a gene: 5. The CDR3 region has the DNA TGTGCCAGCAGCTCGACAGGGTCCCACGAGCAGTACTTC. It encodes CASSSTGSHEQYF.

This chain links TRBV7-3 with TRBJ2-2; perhaps TRBD1 as D (6 bases). Trimming removed 6 bases from V and 5 bases from J, with 13 bases in between. CDR1 is SGHTA and CDR2 is FQGTGA in the germline V gene. The CDR3 spans 14 residues. The CDR3 spells CASSPGHRTGELFF. As DNA, the CDR3 is TGTGCCAGCAGTCCGGGACATAGAACCGGGGAGCTGTTTTTT.

The chain combines TRBV15 with TRBJ2-2, with no clear D. Germline CDR1 is LNHNV and CDR2 is YYDKDF (reference sequence). The CDR3 runs to 12 residues. V was clipped by 1 base and J by 7 bases, with 4 bases between them. The CDR3 nucleotides are TGTGCCACCAGCAGAGCGGTCGGGGAGCTGTTTTTT. It encodes CATSRAVGELFF.

This clone has only a few counts. This sequence joins TRBV6-5 and TRBJ2-7; 12 bases line up with TRBD2. This CDR3 is 15 amino acids long. Germline loops: CDR1 MNHEY, CDR2 SVGAGI. V trimming: 5 bases; J trimming: 4 bases; junction bases outside the gene matches: 6. The CDR3 region is CASSRLAGAGYEQYF. The CDR3 DNA reads as TGTGCCAGCAGTCGACTAGCGGGAGCGGGGTACGAGCAGTACTTC.

This clone was observed a single time. The chain uses TRBV5-6 and TRBJ2-3, with D hard to call. This CDR3 is 16 amino acids long. CDR1 and CDR2 (germline): SGHDT, YYEEEE. The V end lost 1 base, the J end lost 1 base, and 13 bases lay between the germline ends. The CDR3 region is CASSLSTLIRTDTQYF. The DNA for the CDR3 is TGTGCCAGCAGCTTGTCCACCCTAATCCGCACAGATACGCAGTATTTT.

The chain carries TRBV28 and TRBJ2-7; perhaps TRBD1 as D (6 bases). Germline V gene data show CDR1 as MDHEN and CDR2 as SYDVKM. V dropped 6 bases and J dropped 2 bases, with 14 bases sitting between them. This CDR3 comprises 14 residues. As DNA, the CDR3 is TGTGCCAGCAGCCTCCGACAGGTAGCCTACGAGCAGTACTTC. It codes for CASSLRQVAYEQYF.

The V and J genes are TRBV29-1 and TRBJ2-1, with D possibly TRBD1 on 6 matching bases. This CDR3 spans 16 amino acids. Germline values: CDR1 SQVTM, CDR2 ANQGSEA. V lost 3 bases and J 4 bases, leaving 19 bases between the germline ends. CDR3 region: CSVDLPAGTIYNEQFF. DNA of the CDR3: TGCAGCGTTGACCTTCCGGCAGGGACAATATACAATGAGCAGTTCTTC.

J is TRBJ2-1 and V is TRBV19, with TRBD1 matching 7 bases. Germline CDR1 LNHDA, CDR2 SQIVND (reference sequence). V dropped 9 bases and J dropped 5; count of bases not matched to a gene: 10. The CDR3 loop spans 14 amino acids. The CDR3 is CASTSRDSNNEQFF. The CDR3 DNA reads as TGTGCCAGCACGTCCCGGGACAGTAACAATGAGCAGTTCTTC.

The rearrangement uses TRBV6-2 or TRBV6-3 and TRBJ2-6; the match to TRBD2 covers 8 bases. The trim removed 2 bases at V and 4 bases at J, leaving 4 bases unmatched. This CDR3 has 16 amino acids. Looked up from germline, CDR1 is MNHEY and CDR2 is SVGEGT. The CDR3 sequence: CASSYLGGAGANVLTF. The CDR3 nucleotides read TGTGCCAGCAGTTACCTCGGGGGGGCGGGGGCCAACGTCCTGACTTTC.

V is TRBV15 and J is TRBJ1-3; D gene unclear. Germline V gene lookup returns CDR1 LNHNV and CDR2 YYDKDF (reference sequence). V was pared by 3 bases and J by 3 bases, with 12 bases between. The CDR3 runs 15 residues. CDR3 bases: TGTGCCACCAGCAGGGGATGGGGAGGTGGAAACACCATATATTTT. Translation gives CATSRGWGGGNTIYF. Supplemented by reference TRBV15 and TRBJ1-3, the full variable domain reads DAMVIQNPRYQVTQFGKPVTLSCSQTLNHNVMYWYQQKSSQAPKLLFHYYDKDFNNEADTPDNFQSRRPNTSFCFLDIRSPGLGDTAMYLCATSRGWGGGNTIYFGEGSWLTVV.

The rearrangement links TRBV28 to TRBJ1-5; D is uncertain. Trimming cost V 7 bases and J 0 bases, with 7 bases left between them. Germline-derived CDR1 and CDR2 are MDHEN and SYDVKM. CDR3 length: 13 amino acids. The CDR3 here is CASTTYSNQPQHF. CDR3 coding DNA: TGTGCCAGCACAACATATAGCAATCAGCCCCAGCATTTT.

The genes are TRBV9 and TRBJ1-1; D may be TRBD1 (6 bases). Trimming removed 0 bases from V and 5 bases from J, with 20 bases in between. There are 17 residues in the CDR3. Germline V CDR1 and CDR2: SGDLS, YYNGEE. The CDR3 sequence: CASSVGHPGGLVTEAFF. DNA for the CDR3: TGTGCCAGCAGCGTAGGTCATCCCGGGGGGCTTGTGACTGAAGCTTTCTTT.

The count of this clone is one. The chain employs TRBV6-5 and TRBJ1-6; D is possibly TRBD1 (5 bases). From germline, CDR1 is MNHEY and CDR2 SVGAGI. The CDR3 contains 15 residues. V gave up 0 bases and J gave up 11 bases, with 14 bases separating them. This CDR3 reads CASSYSKVSGAPLHF. As DNA, the CDR3 is TGTGCCAGCAGTTACTCGAAGGTGTCGGGGGCACCCCTCCACTTT.

V is TRBV5-5 and J is TRBJ2-7; 9 bases are shared with TRBD2. V shed 0 bases and J 0 bases; nucleotides not matched to a gene: 1. The CDR3 is 15 residues long. CDR1 and CDR2 from the germline V gene are SGHKS and YYEKEE (reference sequence). The CDR3 DNA follows: TGTGCCAGCAGCTTGGGACTAGCGGTCTCCTACGAGCAGTACTTC. It specifies CASSLGLAVSYEQYF.

This clone was observed once. The rearrangement joins TRBV6-6 to TRBJ2-2, with TRBD2 identical over 14 bases. J gave up 0 bases and V 6 bases, and 12 bases lay outside the gene matches. This CDR3 is built from 20 residues. The germline V gene has CDR1 MNHNY and CDR2 SVGAGI (reference sequence). CDR3 coding DNA: TGTGCCAGCAGCACAACTAGGACTAGCGGGGGGCCCACGAACACCGGGGAGCTGTTTTTT. Its translation: CASSTTRTSGGPTNTGELFF.

The rearrangement links TRBV7-2 to TRBJ2-2; D not resolved. This CDR3 is built from 14 residues. V shed 7 bases and J shed 4 bases, with 13 bases lying between them. Germline assignment: CDR1 SGHTA and CDR2 FQGNSA. CDR3 coding DNA: TGTGCCAGCACCCCTTGGAGAAGCACCGGGGAGCTGTTTTTT. This gives the protein CASTPWRSTGELFF.

The chain combines TRBV30 with TRBJ1-1, with TRBD1 matching over 11 bases. The CDR3 runs 15 residues. The germline V gene encodes CDR1 GTSNPN and CDR2 SVGIG (reference sequence). Unmatched junction bases numbered 10, after V lost 0 bases and J lost 10 bases. CDR3 DNA: TGTGCCTGGAGTGTATGGGACAGGGGGGATAAAGGAGCTTTCTTT. Its protein is CAWSVWDRGDKGAFF. Together with reference TRBV30 and TRBJ1-1, the CDR3 gives the full variable domain: SQTIHQWPATLVQPVGSPLSLECTVEGTSNPNLYWYRQAAGRGLQLLFYSVGIGQISSEVPQNLSASRPQDRQFILSSKKLLLSDSGFYLCAWSVWDRGDKGAFFGQGTRLTVV.

V usage is TRBV2 and J usage is TRBJ1-1, with D hard to call. The ends were cut back, 3 bases at V and 5 bases at J, with 10 bases in the middle. CDR3 length: 13 residues. The germline V gene encodes CDR1 SNHLY and CDR2 FYNNEI. The chain's CDR3 is CASSDVSRTEAFF. The CDR3 coding sequence is TGTGCCAGCAGTGATGTTTCGCGGACTGAAGCTTTCTTT.

The genes are TRBV7-9 and TRBJ2-1; D may be TRBD1 (6 bases). There are 16 residues in the CDR3. The germline V gene encodes CDR1 SEHNR and CDR2 FQNEAQ (reference sequence). The V end was cut by 2 bases, the J end by 0 bases, with 11 bases between. The CDR3 DNA reads TGTGCCAGCAGCTTATATCAGGGGAGCTCCTACAATGAGCAGTTCTTC. Amino acids: CASSLYQGSSYNEQFF. Together with reference TRBV7-9 and TRBJ2-1, the CDR3 gives the full variable domain: DTGVSQNPRHKITKRGQNVTFRCDPISEHNRLYWYRQTLGQGPEFLTYFQNEAQLEKSRLLSDRFSAERPKGSFSTLEIQRTEQGDSAMYLCASSLYQGSSYNEQFFGPGTRLTVL.

The chain is built from TRBV11-3 and TRBJ2-2; D call uncertain. The germline CDR1 and CDR2 sequences are SGHNT and YENEEA. The CDR3 runs 13 residues. Deletions cut 2 bases from V and 9 bases from J, with 10 bases between. The CDR3 spells CASSLSFSRELFF. CDR3 DNA sequence: TGTGCCAGCAGCTTATCTTTTAGCAGGGAGCTGTTTTTT.

There are a few counts of this clone. This sequence joins TRBV9 and TRBJ1-3; 10 bases agree with TRBD1. V dropped 4 bases and J dropped 7; count of bases not matched to a gene: 11. CDR3 length: 16 residues. The germline CDR1 and CDR2 sequences are SGDLS and YYNGEE. In nucleotides, the CDR3 is TGTGCCAGCAGCTTCGGCCGGGACAGGGGCACGAACACCATATATTTT. Its protein is CASSFGRDRGTNTIYF.